The 20 T cell receptor beta chains presented below share a single source sample, sequenced in a study of beta chain features in type 1 diabetes. The entirety of the isolated RNA underwent reverse transcription, so expressed TCRB transcripts were sequenced. Assay: immunoSEQ multiplex PCR; the TCRdb copy retains only in-frame clones and omits some. In the table there are 350,000 to 400,000 clones, roughly 16% of which are singletons. Sequencing used naive CD4+ T cells from blood. Source of these receptors: a woman in her late teens or twenties in good health.

The chain joins TRBV27 to TRBJ2-3; TRBD1 might be the D (5 bases). The CDR3 length is 14 residues. The V gene's germline CDR1 is MNHEY and CDR2 SMNVEV (reference sequence). Trimming cost V 8 bases and J 2 bases, with 14 bases left between them. This CDR3 is CASGPRAATDTQYF. Written as DNA, the CDR3 is TGTGCCAGCGGCCCCAGGGCAGCCACAGATACGCAGTATTTT.

This clone was counted between two and nine times. The chain employs TRBV29-1 and TRBJ2-3; TRBD2 is a possible D gene (6 bases). Deletions cut 1 base from V and 1 base from J, with 12 bases between. CDR1 and CDR2 (germline): SQVTM, ANQGSEA. The CDR3 sequence is 15 residues long. The CDR3 protein is CSVEGASAGTDTQYF. The CDR3 coding sequence is TGCAGCGTTGAAGGGGCTAGCGCGGGCACAGATACGCAGTATTTT.

Only a few counts were recorded for this clone. The chain employs TRBV30 and TRBJ2-3; possibly TRBD2 for D (5 bases). Per the germline V gene, CDR1 is GTSNPN and CDR2 is SVGIG (reference sequence). This CDR3 contains 12 residues. With 8 bases removed from V and 5 bases from J, the gap between germline ends came to 14 bases. CDR3 protein: CARSWGEDTQYF. The CDR3 coding sequence is TGTGCCCGCTCATGGGGAGAAGATACGCAGTATTTT.

There are a few counts of this clone. The chain carries TRBV27 and TRBJ2-1, with 11 bases aligning to TRBD2. CDR3 length: 16 amino acids. Per the germline V gene, CDR1 is MNHEY and CDR2 is SMNVEV (reference sequence). V lost 9 bases and J lost 4; bases outside the gene matches: 11. The CDR3 sequence is CASNNLAGGSYNEQFF. CDR3 DNA sequence: TGTGCCAGTAACAACTTAGCGGGAGGGTCTTACAATGAGCAGTTCTTC.

This clone was seen only a few times. The chain uses TRBV5-4 and TRBJ2-3, with 14 bases aligning to TRBD2. Germline V lookup: CDR1 SGHNT, CDR2 YYREEE (reference sequence). The CDR3 covers 17 residues. The V and J ends lost 4 bases and 3 bases, in that order; junction bases with no gene match: 7. CDR3 amino acids: CASSPGTSGSLTDTQYF. CDR3 in DNA: TGTGCCAGCAGCCCGGGGACTAGCGGGAGTCTAACAGATACGCAGTATTTT.

V usage is TRBV4-1 and J usage is TRBJ1-1; TRBD1 matches at 7 bases. The V gene's germline CDR1 is MGHRA and CDR2 YSYEKL. The junction had 5 bases not matched to a gene; V was cut back by 4 bases and J by 3 bases. The CDR3 runs to 14 residues. CDR3 sequence (DNA): TGCGCCAGCAGCCCGACAGGGAAACACACTGAAGCTTTCTTT. Amino acids: CASSPTGKHTEAFF.

This clone was counted only a few times. The J gene is TRBJ1-5, the V gene TRBV30; maybe TRBD1 (6 bases). Germline V gives CDR1 GTSNPN, CDR2 SVGIG (reference sequence). V lost 2 bases and J 4 bases, leaving 12 bases between the germline ends. CDR3 size: 14 residues. The CDR3 loop reads CAWSTGSTNQPQHF. In DNA, the CDR3 is TGTGCCTGGAGTACAGGGAGCACAAATCAGCCCCAGCATTTT.

The genes are TRBV18 and TRBJ2-5; 11 positions match TRBD1. The CDR3 extends over 15 amino acids. The V and J ends lost 3 bases and 4 bases, in that order; junction bases with no gene match: 4. The germline CDR1 and CDR2 sequences are KGHSH and LQKENI. The CDR3 loop reads CASSPGTGGRETQYF. Written as DNA, the CDR3 is TGTGCCAGCTCACCTGGGACAGGGGGACGAGAGACCCAGTACTTC.

This clone was detected a few times. This chain uses TRBV28 with TRBJ1-1, with 7 bases matching TRBD1. The CDR3 runs to 15 residues. Trimming at V came to 4 bases and at J to 0 bases, leaving 5 bases not matched to a gene. Germline V gives CDR1 MDHEN, CDR2 SYDVKM. CDR3 in DNA: TGTGCCAGCAGTTCACAGGGGCTCATGAACACTGAAGCTTTCTTT. It yields the protein CASSSQGLMNTEAFF.

The chain combines TRBV10-3 with TRBJ2-2, with TRBD2 matching over 10 bases. The CDR3 covers 18 residues. V was pared by 0 bases and J by 2 bases, with 6 bases of the junction left unmatched. Germline V gives CDR1 ENHRY, CDR2 SYGVKD. The CDR3 DNA sequence: TGTGCCATCAGTGAGTCGAGGCTAGCGGGAGTCAACACCGGGGAGCTGTTTTTT. The encoded protein is CAISESRLAGVNTGELFF.

J is TRBJ2-7 and V is TRBV6-5; TRBD1 aligns across 7 bases. Unmatched junction bases numbered 12, after V lost 10 bases and J lost 6 bases. Germline lookup yields CDR1 MNHEY and CDR2 SVGAGI. CDR3 length equals 13 residues. The DNA of the CDR3 is TGTGCCACAAAAACAAGGACAGGCTCCGAGCAGTACTTC. Protein sequence: CATKTRTGSEQYF.

The table lists this clone with a few counts. The chain joins TRBV4-3 to TRBJ1-2, with 9 bases fitting TRBD1. The junction had 8 bases not matched to a gene; V was cut back by 4 bases and J by 2 bases. Germline values: CDR1 LGHNA, CDR2 YSLEER. This CDR3 has 16 amino acids. CDR3 coding DNA: TGCGCCAGCAGCCTAACCGGGACAGGGCGGAACTATGGCTACACCTTC. Its translation: CASSLTGTGRNYGYTF.

Only a few counts were recorded for this clone. V usage is TRBV28 and J usage is TRBJ2-1; D is uncertain. V lost 1 base and J lost 7, with 5 bases in between. The CDR3 spans 12 residues. Germline-derived CDR1 and CDR2 are MDHEN and SYDVKM. The CDR3 region is CASSLLENEQFF. Written as DNA, the CDR3 is TGTGCCAGCAGTTTATTGGAGAATGAGCAGTTCTTC.

The table lists this clone with a few counts. The chain carries TRBV30 and TRBJ2-5; D possibly corresponds to TRBD2 (5 bases). The germline gives CDR1 GTSNPN, CDR2 SVGIG (reference sequence). This CDR3 region has 18 residues. Trimming removed 0 bases from V and 2 bases from J, with 22 bases in between. This CDR3 is CAWSVPLPHQRKQETQYF. The CDR3, as DNA: TGTGCCTGGAGTGTACCCCTACCCCATCAGCGGAAGCAAGAGACCCAGTACTTC.

This clone has only a few counts. This chain joins TRBV20-1 and TRBJ1-1; 7 positions agree with TRBD1. Germline-derived CDR1 and CDR2 are DFQATT and SNEGSKA (reference sequence). The CDR3 runs to 11 residues. J was trimmed by 10 bases and V by 6 bases; bases with no gene match: 8. Written as DNA, the CDR3 is TGCAGTGCCCCTCGACAGGGCTCAGCTTTCTTT. This encodes CSAPRQGSAFF.

In this sample, this clone turned up a few times. The rearrangement joins TRBV5-4 to TRBJ2-5; the match to TRBD1 covers 7 bases. In germline, CDR1 is SGHNT, CDR2 YYREEE (reference sequence). With V trimmed by 5 bases and J by 6 bases, 10 bases remained unmatched. The CDR3 is 14 residues long. CDR3 loop: CASSRITGDQTQYF. The CDR3 DNA reads TGTGCCAGCAGTCGCATCACAGGGGACCAGACCCAGTACTTC.

The chain couples TRBV30 to TRBJ1-1, with 8 bases that match TRBD1. Germline CDR1 GTSNPN, CDR2 SVGIG (reference sequence). Trimming at V came to 2 bases and at J to 7 bases, leaving 15 bases not matched to a gene. The CDR3 extends over 16 amino acids. The CDR3 loop is CAWSSRTGRKSSEAFF. In DNA form, the CDR3 reads TGTGCCTGGAGTTCTCGGACAGGGCGTAAGTCCAGTGAAGCTTTCTTT. The full variable domain, its missing parts supplied by reference TRBV30 and TRBJ1-1, is SQTIHQWPATLVQPVGSPLSLECTVEGTSNPNLYWYRQAAGRGLQLLFYSVGIGQISSEVPQNLSASRPQDRQFILSSKKLLLSDSGFYLCAWSSRTGRKSSEAFFGQGTRLTVV.

The chain couples TRBV19 to TRBJ2-2, with 12 bases fitting TRBD2. CDR3 length: 16 amino acids. CDR1 is LNHDA, CDR2 SQIVND, per germline (reference sequence). Germline trimming cut 3 bases from V and 13 bases from J; bases unmatched to any gene: 12. Here the CDR3 DNA reads TGTGCCAGTAGTATCCCGACTAGCGGGAGAACCGAGGGGCTGTTTTTT. The encoded protein is CASSIPTSGRTEGLFF.

This chain joins TRBV4-3 and TRBJ2-7, with 12 bases matching TRBD2. The germline V gene has CDR1 LGHNA and CDR2 YSLEER. CDR3 length equals 15 residues. V gave up 4 bases and J gave up 1 base; unmatched junction bases: 2. DNA for the CDR3: TGCGCCAGCAGCCCTGGACTAGCGGGATCCTACGAGCAGTACTTC. This sequence encodes CASSPGLAGSYEQYF.

This clone was counted a few times. The rearrangement uses TRBV29-1 and TRBJ2-5; D perhaps matches TRBD2 (5 bases). CDR1 SQVTM and CDR2 ANQGSEA come from the germline V gene. The ends were cut back, 3 bases at V and 1 base at J, with 12 bases in the middle. The CDR3 is 14 residues long. CDR3 loop: CSVDGRTSQETQYF. CDR3 in DNA: TGCAGCGTTGATGGCAGGACTTCCCAAGAGACCCAGTACTTC. The whole variable domain, remainder taken from reference TRBV29-1 and TRBJ2-5, is SAVISQKPSRDICQRGTSLTIQCQVDSQVTMMFWYRQQPGQSLTLIATANQGSEATYESGFVIDKFPISRPNLTFSTLTVSNMSPEDSSIYLCSVDGRTSQETQYFGPGTRLLVL.